This T cell receptor beta chain was profiled in a study of T cell responses to AZD1222 COVID-19 vaccine. Findings of the study overall: Two doses of AZD1222 preceded a rise in Spike-specific TCR breadth and depth. Sampling captured repertoires only after the peak T cell response.

TCRdb keeps only in-frame clones here, not all; method: immunoSEQ multiplex PCR. This sample has 90,000 or so clones, with approximately 86% found just once. With respect to this clone: What it recognizes is unknown.

The V gene end was trimmed by 4 bases and the J gene end by 6 bases; junction bases not matched to a gene: 2. The CDR3 sequence is 15 residues long. The V gene's germline CDR1 is SGHTA and CDR2 FQGTGA. The TCR comes from an adult in good health. V usage is TRBV7-3 and J usage is TRBJ2-1; 14 bases agree with TRBD2. The sample was peripheral blood, taken on day 0 of AZD1222 vaccination. The CDR3 sequence is CASSSGLAGVNEQFF. CDR3 DNA sequence: TGTGCCAGCAGCTCGGGACTAGCGGGAGTCAATGAGCAGTTCTTC.